A single sample is the source of the 30 T cell receptor beta chains below, sequenced in a study of T-cell memory formation after mild COVID-19. TCRdb re-analysed the 5' RACE reads in MiXCR, keeping a single row per CDR3 protein. The sample gives fewer than 50,000 distinct CDR3 sequences, under 7.5% of which show up once; 1.4% is in the top ten. Sequencing used PBMCs or a T cell subset sorted from them (not recorded which). The receptors were gathered from a man aged 18 to 35 who had mild COVID-19 (a few samples of this study predate the infection). Cell type and time point are not known.

This clonotype was counted many times. The V and J genes are TRBV7-2 and TRBJ2-1; weak D call: TRBD2 (6 bases). From germline, CDR1 is SGHTA and CDR2 FQGNSA. V lost 2 bases and J 0 bases, leaving 11 bases between the germline ends. The CDR3 covers 16 residues. Written as DNA, the CDR3 is TGTGCCAGCAGCTTAACGTGGAGGGGCTCCTACAATGAGCAGTTCTTC. Translating it yields CASSLTWRGSYNEQFF.

In its sample, this clonotype was seen many times. This chain connects TRBV7-9 to TRBJ2-5; D is perhaps TRBD1 or TRBD2 (5 bases each). V was cut by 1 base and J by 5 bases, with 8 bases left in between. Germline V gives CDR1 SEHNR, CDR2 FQNEAQ (reference sequence). The CDR3 runs 13 residues. The CDR3 loop reads CASSLVGTETQYF. For the CDR3, the DNA is TGTGCCAGCAGCTTAGTTGGGACGGAGACCCAGTACTTC.

The chain links TRBV6-2 or TRBV6-3 to TRBJ1-1; D perhaps matches TRBD1 (5 bases). Germline V CDR1 and CDR2: MNHEY, SVGEGT. This CDR3 spans 13 amino acids. V was cut by 0 bases and J by 9 bases, with 11 bases left in between. Here the CDR3 reads CASSYSGGTQAFF. The CDR3 bases are TGTGCCAGCAGTTACTCGGGGGGGACTCAAGCTTTCTTT.

Ten or more counts support this clonotype. J is TRBJ2-7 and V is TRBV5-4; D is unresolved. V lost 7 bases, J lost 0 bases, and 14 bases lay in between. The germline V gene encodes CDR1 SGHNT and CDR2 YYREEE (reference sequence). This CDR3 has 14 amino acids. CDR3 sequence: CASSTAPYSYEQYV. The CDR3 nucleotides are TGTGCCAGCTCTACGGCGCCGTACTCCTACGAGCAGTACGTC.

This rearrangement joins TRBV5-1 to TRBJ1-5; D might be TRBD1 (5 bases). With 0 bases removed from V and 5 bases from J, the gap between germline ends came to 9 bases. From germline, CDR1 is SGHRS and CDR2 YFSETQ. The CDR3 extends over 14 amino acids. The CDR3 region has the DNA TGCGCCAGCAGCTTGGGCCAGGGAGATCAGCCCCAGCATTTT. This gives the protein CASSLGQGDQPQHF.

V is TRBV12-3 or TRBV12-4 and J is TRBJ1-1, with a tentative D call TRBD1 (6 bases). Trimming took 6 bases from V and 5 from J, leaving 16 bases between them. CDR3 length: 14 amino acids. The CDR3 reads CASSLEGVRTEAFF. In DNA, the CDR3 is TGTGCCAGCAGCCTTGAGGGGGTACGTACTGAAGCTTTCTTT.

The table lists this clonotype with many counts. The rearrangement uses TRBV7-6 and TRBJ2-1; a possible D gene is TRBD2 (6 bases). Trimming pared 7 bases from V and 8 bases from J, leaving 12 bases between. This CDR3 has 12 amino acids. Germline V CDR1 and CDR2: SGHVS, FNYEAQ. This chain's CDR3 is CASTNGGDEQFF. The CDR3 DNA follows: TGTGCCAGCACCAACGGAGGGGATGAGCAGTTCTTC.

In its sample, this clonotype was seen many times. The chain combines TRBV11-2 with TRBJ2-3; D perhaps matches TRBD2 (6 bases). CDR3 length: 16 residues. Germline V gene sequence: CDR1 SGHAT, CDR2 FQNNGV. V was cut by 5 bases and J by 0 bases, with 15 bases left in between. CDR3 bases: TGTGCCAGCAGCCTGGGACTGCTAACTAGCACAGATACGCAGTATTTT. It translates to CASSLGLLTSTDTQYF.

The chain employs TRBV29-1 and TRBJ2-3; D is ambiguous. V was cut by 6 bases and J by 6 bases, with 10 bases left in between. CDR3 size: 11 residues. CDR1 SQVTM and CDR2 ANQGSEA come from the germline V gene. The CDR3 is CSVALGDTQYF. In DNA, the CDR3 is TGCAGCGTGGCCCTAGGGGATACGCAGTATTTT.

This chain connects TRBV12-3 or TRBV12-4 to TRBJ1-5, with a tentative D call TRBD1 (6 bases). This CDR3 is built from 15 residues. The V end was cut by 4 bases, the J end by 0 bases, with 10 bases between. In DNA form, the CDR3 reads TGTGCCAGCAGTTCGGACAGATATAGCAATCAGCCCCAGCATTTT. Translating it yields CASSSDRYSNQPQHF.

The chain carries TRBV7-7 and TRBJ2-1; 12 nucleotides line up with TRBD2. V lost 2 bases to trimming and J lost 0 bases; unmatched junction nucleotides: 2. Germline values: CDR1 SSHAT, CDR2 FNYEAQ (reference sequence). This CDR3 is 17 amino acids long. The CDR3 nucleotides read TGTGCCAGCAGCTTACTAGCGGGGGGGAGCTCCTACAATGAGCAGTTCTTC. This translates into CASSLLAGGSSYNEQFF.

The chain combines TRBV11-2 with TRBJ1-2; 7 bases are a match to TRBD1. The length of the CDR3 is 16 residues. Germline values: CDR1 SGHAT, CDR2 FQNNGV. With V trimmed by 1 base and J by 4 bases, 9 bases remained unmatched. CDR3 loop: CASSLASGTESYGYTF. The CDR3 nucleotides read TGTGCCAGCAGCTTAGCCTCCGGGACAGAAAGCTATGGCTACACCTTC. Variable domain in full (rest from reference TRBV11-2 and TRBJ1-2): EAGVAQSPRYKIIEKRQSVAFWCNPISGHATLYWYQQILGQGPKLLIQFQNNGVVDDSQLPKDRFSAERLKGVDSTLKIQPAKLEDSAVYLCASSLASGTESYGYTFGSGTRLTVV.

In DNA, the CDR3 is TGTGCCAGCAGCCCCTCTCCAGGGGTAGAGCAGTACGTC. Encoded protein: CASSPSPGVEQYV. This chain uses TRBV7-2 with TRBJ2-7; a possible D gene is TRBD1 (6 bases). This CDR3 contains 13 residues. The V end lost 5 bases, the J end lost 7 bases, and 15 bases lay between the germline ends. Germline V CDR1 and CDR2: SGHTA, FQGNSA.

This clonotype was counted a few times. The rearrangement links TRBV5-1 to TRBJ2-1; TRBD2 is a possible D gene (6 bases). CDR1 and CDR2 from the germline V gene are SGHRS and YFSETQ. The V gene lost 0 bases and the J gene lost 8 bases, with 15 bases spanning the gap. The CDR3 covers 15 residues. CDR3 nucleotides: TGCGCCAGCAGCTTGGGCGGACTACCTTTGGATGAGCAGTTCTTC. This encodes CASSLGGLPLDEQFF.

This clonotype was recorded a few times. J is TRBJ2-5 and V is TRBV24-1; D not certain. V dropped 3 bases and J dropped 2 bases, with 6 bases sitting between them. Germline values: CDR1 KGHDR, CDR2 SFDVKD. The CDR3 length is 13 residues. The CDR3: CATSDGVQETQYF. The CDR3 nucleotides are TGTGCCACCAGTGATGGGGTTCAAGAGACCCAGTACTTC.

This clonotype was observed a few times. This chain connects TRBV9 to TRBJ2-4; 8 nucleotides agree with TRBD1. The ends lost 0 bases at V and 7 bases at J; junction bases unmatched: 6. Germline V gives CDR1 SGDLS, CDR2 YYNGEE. This CDR3 has 15 amino acids. CDR3 amino acids: CASSVGQGWGNIQYF. The CDR3 DNA follows: TGTGCCAGCAGCGTAGGACAGGGGTGGGGGAACATTCAGTACTTC.

This clonotype was seen more than once but under ten times. The chain uses TRBV5-1 and TRBJ2-1, with D perhaps assigned TRBD1 or TRBD2 (6 bases each). V lost 3 bases and J lost 4, with 17 bases in between. This CDR3 has 16 amino acids. Germline values: CDR1 SGHRS, CDR2 YFSETQ. DNA of the CDR3: TGCGCCAGCAGCTCCCCCCCCGGGGGCCGGTACAATGAGCAGTTCTTC. It yields the protein CASSSPPGGRYNEQFF.

A few counts support this clonotype. The genes are TRBV30 and TRBJ2-5; a possible D gene is TRBD1 (7 bases). The length of the CDR3 is 12 residues. Trimming pared 3 bases from V and 6 bases from J, leaving 11 bases between. The germline CDR1 and CDR2 sequences are GTSNPN and SVGIG (reference sequence). The CDR3 DNA reads TGTGCCTGGAGACCAGGGGGGAAGACCCAGTACTTC. Translated, it gives CAWRPGGKTQYF.

In this sample, this clonotype is medium-sized. This rearrangement joins TRBV5-5 to TRBJ2-3, with D perhaps TRBD2 (6 bases). Trimming left V 0 bases short and J 4 bases short, with 12 bases between. CDR1 and CDR2 (germline): SGHKS, YYEKEE (reference sequence). This CDR3 has 15 residues. The CDR3 is CASSLVSGSADTQYF. CDR3 nucleotide sequence: TGTGCCAGCAGCTTGGTCAGCGGGTCCGCAGATACGCAGTATTTT.

With regard to this clonotype: A read error may explain this, as a much larger clone is one base away. The chain carries TRBV5-1 and TRBJ2-3, with TRBD2 as a possible D gene (5 bases). The CDR3 is made up of 14 amino acids. In germline, CDR1 is SGHRS, CDR2 YFSETQ. CDR3 coding DNA: TGCGCCAGCAGCTTGGCCGGGGTCGAAGATACGCTGTATTTT. Amino acid sequence: CASSLAGVEDTLYF.

This clonotype was seen many times. The CDR3 reads CASSLTGTDMNTEAFF. The CDR3 DNA sequence: TGCGCCAGCAGCCTAACCGGGACAGACATGAACACTGAAGCTTTCTTT. The chain couples TRBV5-1 to TRBJ1-1; TRBD1 aligns across 7 bases. The CDR3 has 16 amino acids. Per germline, CDR1 SGHRS and CDR2 YFSETQ. After removal of 4 bases from V and 0 bases from J, the junction contained 9 bases not matched to a gene. Filled out from reference TRBV5-1 and TRBJ1-1, the complete variable domain reads KAGVTQTPRYLIKTRGQQVTLSCSPISGHRSVSWYQQTPGQGLQFLFEYFSETQRNKGNFPGRFSGRQFSNSRSEMNVSTLELGDSALYLCASSLTGTDMNTEAFFGQGTRLTVV.

This clonotype was observed many times. This chain joins TRBV7-2 and TRBJ2-3; 14 bases fit TRBD2. Germline V gives CDR1 SGHTA, CDR2 FQGNSA. The V gene end was trimmed by 6 bases and the J gene end by 4 bases; junction bases not matched to a gene: 6. The CDR3 spans 16 residues. The chain's CDR3 is CASRSGLAGAADTQYF. Written as DNA, the CDR3 is TGTGCCAGCAGATCGGGACTAGCGGGGGCGGCAGATACGCAGTATTTT.

There are a few counts of this clonotype. The chain employs TRBV7-9 and TRBJ2-1; D may be TRBD2 (7 bases). V lost 4 bases to trimming and J lost 10 bases, with 20 bases between them. CDR1 SEHNR and CDR2 FQNEAQ come from the germline V gene (reference sequence). This CDR3 contains 15 residues. As DNA, the CDR3 is TGTGCCAGCAGCTGGGCCTGGCGGGGGCTCCACGAGCAGTTCTTC. This sequence encodes CASSWAWRGLHEQFF.

The V gene is TRBV12-3 or TRBV12-4, the J gene TRBJ2-2, with unresolved D. V gave up 5 bases and J gave up 8 bases, with 12 bases separating them. There are 13 residues in the CDR3. The CDR3 DNA sequence: TGTGCCAGCAGTCCCGAAATTCCGGGGGAGCTGTTTTTT. The encoded protein is CASSPEIPGELFF.

This clonotype has a handful of counts. This rearrangement joins TRBV7-9 to TRBJ2-7, with unresolved D. CDR3 length: 15 amino acids. Trimming took off 1 base at V and 6 bases at J, with 16 bases between the two ends. Germline CDR1 SEHNR, CDR2 FQNEAQ (reference sequence). DNA for the CDR3: TGTGCCAGCAGCTTAGGAGGCTCCCCGGATCCCGAGCAGTACTTC. Translated, it gives CASSLGGSPDPEQYF.

This clonotype turned up a few times. The chain is built from TRBV20-1 and TRBJ1-5, with D uncertain. V lost 8 bases to trimming and J lost 5 bases, with 13 bases between them. The germline V gene encodes CDR1 DFQATT and CDR2 SNEGSKA (reference sequence). CDR3 size: 12 residues. Written as DNA, the CDR3 is TGCAGTAGCCAACTATTGGATCAGCCCCAGCATTTT. Translating gives CSSQLLDQPQHF.

This clonotype was seen repeatedly, ten times or more. The V gene is TRBV24-1, the J gene TRBJ2-3; 8 bases map to TRBD1. The junction had 8 bases not matched to a gene; V was cut back by 6 bases and J by 7 bases. CDR3 length: 14 amino acids. The germline gives CDR1 KGHDR, CDR2 SFDVKD. DNA of the CDR3: TGTGCCACCAGTAAAGGACAGGGCCCCCATACGCAGTATTTT. The encoded protein is CATSKGQGPHTQYF.

The table lists this clonotype with many counts. The chain carries TRBV5-1 and TRBJ2-5, with D possibly matching TRBD1 (5 bases). The CDR3 loop spans 15 amino acids. Between the trimmed V and J ends, which lost 2 bases and 2 bases, there was a span of 13 bases. Germline loops: CDR1 SGHRS, CDR2 YFSETQ. CDR3 coding DNA: TGCGCCAGCAGCTTAGGAGACAGTCTTCAAGAGACCCAGTACTTC. Residues: CASSLGDSLQETQYF.

The chain combines TRBV5-1 with TRBJ2-1; 8 bases agree with TRBD1. With 1 base clipped from V and 6 bases from J, the junction kept 0 bases outside the gene matches. Germline V gene data show CDR1 as SGHRS and CDR2 as YFSETQ. The CDR3 totals 13 residues. The CDR3 DNA follows: TGCGCCAGCAGCTTGACAGGGGGCAATGAGCAGTTCTTC. It yields the protein CASSLTGGNEQFF.

This clonotype turned up a few times. The chain carries TRBV12-3 or TRBV12-4 and TRBJ1-1; no definite D call. The CDR3 is 12 amino acids. Deletions cut 6 bases from V and 11 bases from J, with 16 bases between. Here the CDR3 reads CASSVQGERAFF. In DNA form, the CDR3 reads TGTGCCAGCAGCGTCCAAGGAGAGCGGGCTTTCTTT.